This entry lists 26 T cell receptor beta chains sequenced from one sample in a study of blood T cell repertoires in COVID-19. Measured with immunoSEQ multiplex PCR; TCRdb has only the in-frame clones, and not every one. This sample has over 75,000 clones; approximately 87% occur once, and the top ten carry about 1.5%. The sample taken for sequencing was peripheral blood. The source is a human donor with active COVID-19. The donor label of this sample is uncertain.

Comment on this clone: The same CDR3 arises from other DNA sequences in this sample as well. The rearrangement joins TRBV5-1 to TRBJ2-5; no clear D gene. CDR1 is SGHRS, CDR2 YFSETQ, per germline. This CDR3 contains 12 residues. Trimming removed 2 bases from V and 0 bases from J, with 2 bases in between. The CDR3 bases are TGCGCCAGCAGCTTCTACCAAGAGACCCAGTACTTC. It codes for CASSFYQETQYF.

The chain joins TRBV2 to TRBJ2-7; D perhaps matches TRBD2 (6 bases). There are 18 residues in the CDR3. Deletions cut 4 bases from V and 2 bases from J, with 24 bases between. Germline V gene data show CDR1 as SNHLY and CDR2 as FYNNEI. This CDR3 reads CASSVGGRGYALTYEQYF. The CDR3 nucleotides read TGTGCCAGCAGTGTGGGGGGACGGGGATACGCCTTAACCTACGAGCAGTACTTC.

The chain combines TRBV5-4 with TRBJ2-2; D is perhaps TRBD2 (6 bases). This CDR3 has 15 residues. Germline V lookup: CDR1 SGHNT, CDR2 YYREEE (reference sequence). V was clipped by 2 bases and J by 5 bases, with 13 bases between them. CDR3 protein: CASSFRQGGTGELFF. The CDR3 DNA reads TGTGCCAGCAGCTTCCGCCAGGGAGGTACCGGGGAGCTGTTTTTT.

V usage is TRBV7-9 and J usage is TRBJ1-1; D might be TRBD1 (6 bases). The CDR3 extends over 12 amino acids. The V end was cut by 7 bases, the J end by 2 bases, with 8 bases between. Germline assignment: CDR1 SEHNR and CDR2 FQNEAQ (reference sequence). Written as DNA, the CDR3 is TGTGCCAGCACAGGGGTAAACACTGAAGCTTTCTTT. This codes for CASTGVNTEAFF.

V and J are TRBV3-1 (or the pseudogene TRBV3-2) and TRBJ2-7; 11 bases are shared with TRBD2. J gave up 2 bases and V 4 bases, and 4 bases lay outside the gene matches. The germline gives CDR1 LGHDT, CDR2 YNNKEL (reference sequence). This CDR3 has 15 residues. CDR3 sequence: CASSPTSGGPYEQYF. CDR3 sequence (DNA): TGTGCCAGCAGCCCTACTAGCGGGGGACCCTACGAGCAGTACTTC.

CDR3 protein: CASSGATGANYGYTF. The CDR3 nucleotides are TGTGCCAGCAGCGGAGCAACAGGGGCTAACTATGGCTACACCTTC. The chain is built from TRBV9 and TRBJ1-2; 7 bases map to TRBD1. The CDR3 sequence is 15 residues long. From germline, CDR1 is SGDLS and CDR2 YYNGEE. Germline trimming cut 3 bases from V and 0 bases from J; bases unmatched to any gene: 5.

This clone has just a few counts. Here the CDR3 reads CASSYDFGGEPYEQYF. The CDR3 nucleotides are TGTGCCAGCAGTTACGACTTTGGAGGGGAACCCTACGAGCAGTACTTC. This chain joins TRBV6-5 and TRBJ2-7, with D maybe TRBD2 (6 bases). The length of the CDR3 is 16 residues. Trimming cost V 2 bases and J 2 bases, with 16 bases left between them. Germline lookup yields CDR1 MNHEY and CDR2 SVGAGI.

This sequence joins TRBV12-3 or TRBV12-4 and TRBJ2-7, with a weak D call TRBD1 (5 bases). The CDR3 extends over 13 amino acids. With 6 bases removed from V and 0 bases from J, the gap between germline ends came to 9 bases. CDR3 sequence reads: CASRIGVSYEQYF. The CDR3 region has the DNA TGTGCCAGCAGAATAGGGGTCTCCTACGAGCAGTACTTC.

This clone appeared once. V usage is TRBV15 and J usage is TRBJ2-5; D possibly corresponds to TRBD1 (6 bases). The germline CDR1 and CDR2 sequences are LNHNV and YYDKDF (reference sequence). This CDR3 region has 14 residues. Trimming left V 4 bases short and J 5 bases short, with 14 bases between. CDR3 region: CATSILGTQETQYF. For the CDR3, the DNA is TGTGCCACCAGCATCCTGGGGACACAGGAGACCCAGTACTTC. Based on the CDR3 plus reference TRBV15 and TRBJ2-5, the full variable domain is DAMVIQNPRYQVTQFGKPVTLSCSQTLNHNVMYWYQQKSSQAPKLLFHYYDKDFNNEADTPDNFQSRRPNTSFCFLDIRSPGLGDTAMYLCATSILGTQETQYFGPGTRLLVL.

This chain joins TRBV19 and TRBJ2-7; perhaps TRBD1 as D (6 bases). CDR1 is LNHDA and CDR2 is SQIVND in the germline V gene (reference sequence). The CDR3 consists of 9 residues. V was shortened by 7 bases and J by 12 bases, with 10 bases between the two germline ends. The CDR3: CASIARGYF. DNA of the CDR3: TGTGCCAGTATCGCCAGGGGGTACTTC.

The chain has TRBV28 and TRBJ2-1; 8 bases fit TRBD2. Germline CDR1 and CDR2: MDHEN and SYDVKM. Losses at the gene ends were 7 bases for V and 8 bases for J; bases not matched to a gene: 13. The CDR3 runs to 15 residues. The CDR3 DNA follows: TGTGCCAGCATGAGGGAGCGGGGGAGTATATATGAGCAGTTCTTC. It translates to CASMRERGSIYEQFF.

V and J are TRBV10-3 and TRBJ2-3, with TRBD1 identical over 9 bases. Germline CDR1 ENHRY, CDR2 SYGVKD. V was clipped by 5 bases and J by 6 bases; unmatched bases: 9. CDR3 length: 15 amino acids. CDR3 sequence (DNA): TGTGCCATCAGTTCATCGGACAGGGGCGGGGATACGCAGTATTTT. Protein product: CAISSSDRGGDTQYF.

The chain couples TRBV18 to TRBJ2-1; 9 bases agree with TRBD1. V was pared by 5 bases and J by 3 bases, with 2 bases of the junction left unmatched. This CDR3 region has 14 residues. Germline V gives CDR1 KGHSH, CDR2 LQKENI. The CDR3 DNA is TGTGCCAGCTCAACGGGACAGGGCTACAATGAGCAGTTCTTC. This codes for CASSTGQGYNEQFF.

The chain has TRBV5-5 and TRBJ1-6; D is ambiguous. Trimming took 1 base from V and 7 from J, leaving 12 bases between them. Germline V lookup: CDR1 SGHKS, CDR2 YYEKEE (reference sequence). The CDR3 sequence is 15 residues long. The CDR3, as DNA: TGTGCCAGCAGCTTGTCATCAGAAATCAATTCACCCCTCCACTTT. Residues: CASSLSSEINSPLHF. Looking up the rest from reference TRBV5-5 and TRBJ1-6 gives the full variable domain: DAGVTQSPTHLIKTRGQQVTLRCSPISGHKSVSWYQQVLGQGPQFIFQYYEKEERGRGNFPDRFSARQFPNYSSELNVNALLLGDSALYLCASSLSSEINSPLHFGNGTRLTVT.

The chain is built from TRBV21-1 and TRBJ2-4; TRBD1 is the table's D call, not checked against the DNA. TRBV21-1 is an annotated pseudogene. The CDR3 length is 15 residues. This CDR3 is CASSNGLGAKNIQYF. In nucleotides, the CDR3 is TGTGCCAGCAGCAACGGGCTGGGGGCGAAAAACATTCAGTACTTC.

CDR3: CASSYVRTSHNEQFF. Written as DNA, the CDR3 is TGTGCCAGCAGTTATGTTCGGACTAGCCACAATGAGCAGTTCTTC. V and J are TRBV6-2 or TRBV6-3 and TRBJ2-1; 8 bases fit TRBD2. This CDR3 region has 15 residues. CDR1 is MNHEY and CDR2 is SVGEGT in the germline V gene. V gave up 3 bases and J gave up 5 bases; unmatched junction bases: 6.

The J gene is TRBJ1-4, the V gene TRBV28, with D hard to call. The CDR3 length is 12 residues. Germline-derived CDR1 and CDR2 are MDHEN and SYDVKM. Trimming took 8 bases from V and 5 from J, leaving 9 bases between them. The CDR3 protein is CASGRTNEKLFF. The CDR3 DNA is TGTGCCAGCGGGAGAACGAATGAAAAACTGTTTTTT.

This rearrangement joins TRBV5-5 to TRBJ2-7; 8 bases map to TRBD1. CDR3 size: 13 residues. Germline V lookup: CDR1 SGHKS, CDR2 YYEKEE (reference sequence). V was clipped by 4 bases and J by 3 bases; unmatched bases: 3. For the CDR3, the DNA is TGTGCCAGCAGCAGGGGGACAGGCTACGAGCAGTACTTC. The encoded protein is CASSRGTGYEQYF.

The chain has TRBV7-8 and TRBJ1-2; maybe TRBD1 (5 bases). This CDR3 is built from 13 residues. Deletions cut 6 bases from V and 5 bases from J, with 13 bases between. Germline lookup yields CDR1 SGHVS and CDR2 FQNEAQ. In DNA form, the CDR3 reads TGTGCCAGCAGTCGGGCCCCAGGGTATGGCTACACCTTC. Translation gives CASSRAPGYGYTF.

The CDR3, as DNA: TGCGCCAGCAGCCAAGAGTCCTATTACGAGCAGTACTTC. Translation gives CASSQESYYEQYF. V gene TRBV4-3 combines with J gene TRBJ2-7; D unclear. Trimming removed 0 bases from V and 4 bases from J, with 7 bases in between. Germline CDR1 reads LGHNA; CDR2 reads YSLEER. The CDR3 spans 13 residues.

This clone occurred once. The chain employs TRBV7-9 and TRBJ1-2, with D tentatively TRBD1 (5 bases). Per the germline V gene, CDR1 is SEHNR and CDR2 is FQNEAQ (reference sequence). This CDR3 comprises 17 residues. Deletions cut 1 base from V and 0 bases from J, with 15 bases between. The CDR3 protein is CASSLVLGQMTNYGYTF. CDR3 nucleotide sequence: TGTGCCAGCAGCTTAGTATTGGGGCAGATGACTAACTATGGCTACACCTTC.

The rearrangement joins TRBV27 to TRBJ1-3; no clear D gene. Deletions cut 5 bases from V and 0 bases from J, with 17 bases between. Germline values: CDR1 MNHEY, CDR2 SMNVEV (reference sequence). CDR3 length: 17 amino acids. The CDR3 sequence is CASSPTLGRNSGNTIYF. As DNA, the CDR3 is TGTGCCAGCAGTCCCACCTTAGGCAGGAACTCTGGAAACACCATATATTTT.

This rearrangement joins TRBV12-3 or TRBV12-4 to TRBJ2-5; the D is unclear. The CDR3 contains 11 residues. V lost 6 bases and J lost 6, with 8 bases in between. The CDR3 region has the DNA TGTGCCAGCAGCGACTTAAAGACCCAGTACTTC. This encodes CASSDLKTQYF.

V is TRBV5-4 and J is TRBJ1-2; maybe TRBD1 (6 bases). Trimming cost V 2 bases and J 8 bases, with 19 bases left between them. CDR1 and CDR2 from the germline V gene are SGHNT and YYREEE (reference sequence). This CDR3 is built from 15 residues. The CDR3 here is CASSLNLRGGGGYTF. The CDR3 nucleotides are TGTGCCAGCAGCTTAAACCTCAGGGGAGGGGGAGGCTACACCTTC.

The chain carries TRBV6-1 and TRBJ1-1; possibly TRBD1 for D (6 bases). Trimming shortened V by 2 bases and J by 3 bases, and 25 bases separated the two germline ends. The CDR3 length is 19 residues. Germline CDR1 and CDR2: MNHNS and SASEGT. For the CDR3, the DNA is TGTGCCAGCAGTGAACCTCGGAGGGGGGGCATTTGGGGCCACACTGAAGCTTTCTTT. This codes for CASSEPRRGGIWGHTEAFF.

The CDR3 region has the DNA TGTGCCAGCAGTTACAGACAGACTGGAAACACCATATATTTT. Translated: CASSYRQTGNTIYF. This chain connects TRBV6-6 to TRBJ1-3; tentative D call: TRBD1 (5 bases). The germline V gene encodes CDR1 MNHNY and CDR2 SVGAGI (reference sequence). The V and J ends lost 2 bases and 2 bases respectively, with 7 bases between them. The CDR3 runs to 14 residues.